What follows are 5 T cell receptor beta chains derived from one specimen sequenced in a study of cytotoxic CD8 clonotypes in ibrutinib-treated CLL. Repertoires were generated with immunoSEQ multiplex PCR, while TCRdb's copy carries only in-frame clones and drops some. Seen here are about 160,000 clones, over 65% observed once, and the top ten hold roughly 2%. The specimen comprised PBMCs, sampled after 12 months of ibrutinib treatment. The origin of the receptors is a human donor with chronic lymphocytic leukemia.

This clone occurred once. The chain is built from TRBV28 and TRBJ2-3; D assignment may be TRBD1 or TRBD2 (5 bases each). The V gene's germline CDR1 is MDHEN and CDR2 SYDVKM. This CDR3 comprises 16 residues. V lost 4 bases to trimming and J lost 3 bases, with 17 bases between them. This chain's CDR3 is CASSSPGVGPTDTQYF. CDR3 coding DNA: TGTGCCAGCAGTTCCCCTGGGGTGGGACCGACAGATACGCAGTATTTT. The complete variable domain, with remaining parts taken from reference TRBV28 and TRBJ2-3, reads DVKVTQSSRYLVKRTGEKVFLECVQDMDHENMFWYRQDPGLGLRLIYFSYDVKMKEKGDIPEGYSVSREKKERFSLILESASTNQTSMYLCASSSPGVGPTDTQYFGPGTRLTVL.

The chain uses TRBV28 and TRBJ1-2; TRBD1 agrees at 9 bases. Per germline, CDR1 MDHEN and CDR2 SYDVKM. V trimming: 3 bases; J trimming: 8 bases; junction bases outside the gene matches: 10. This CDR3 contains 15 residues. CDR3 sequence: CASSFGDRDFGGYTF. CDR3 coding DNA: TGTGCCAGCAGTTTCGGGGACAGGGATTTTGGCGGCTACACCTTC.

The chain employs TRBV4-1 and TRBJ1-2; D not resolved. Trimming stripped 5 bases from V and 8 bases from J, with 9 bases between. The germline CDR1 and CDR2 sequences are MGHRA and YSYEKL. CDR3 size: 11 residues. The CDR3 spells CASSRFRGYTF. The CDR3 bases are TGCGCCAGCAGCAGATTTAGAGGCTACACCTTC.

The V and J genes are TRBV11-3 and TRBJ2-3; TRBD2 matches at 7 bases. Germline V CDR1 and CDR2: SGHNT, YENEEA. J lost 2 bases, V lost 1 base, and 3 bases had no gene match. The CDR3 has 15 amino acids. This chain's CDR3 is CASSLASGVTDTQYF. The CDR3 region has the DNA TGTGCCAGCAGCTTAGCCAGCGGGGTCACAGATACGCAGTATTTT. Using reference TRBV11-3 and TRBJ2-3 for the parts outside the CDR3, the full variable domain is EAGVVQSPRYKIIEKKQPVAFWCNPISGHNTLYWYLQNLGQGPELLIRYENEEAVDDSQLPKDRFSAERLKGVDSTLKIQPAELGDSAVYLCASSLASGVTDTQYFGPGTRLTVL.

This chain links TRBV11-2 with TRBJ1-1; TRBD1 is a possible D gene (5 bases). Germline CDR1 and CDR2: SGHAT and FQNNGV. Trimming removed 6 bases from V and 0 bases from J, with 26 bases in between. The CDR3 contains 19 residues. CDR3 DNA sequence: TGTGCCAGCAGAAAGATGGGTCCTCGACAGAAAGTCATGAACACTGAAGCTTTCTTT. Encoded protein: CASRKMGPRQKVMNTEAFF.